These T cell receptor beta chains were read from a single sample in a study of regulatory dendritic cells for organ transplantation. TCRdb keeps only in-frame clones here, not all; method: immunoSEQ multiplex PCR. This table holds under 35,000 clones, approximately 86% found once. The sample taken for sequencing was naive CD8+ T cells from blood. These receptors were taken from a human donor in good health. Each CDR3 is given with its conserved first and last residue. A D gene is named only where the DNA matches it firmly. Size values are once, few and many counts, or a class for expanded clones, and some rows have none.

TRBV7-2	-	TRBJ2-7	few	TGTGCCAGCAGCTTAGCCAACTTCTACGAGCAGTACTTC	CASSLANFYEQYF
TRBV9	-	TRBJ2-5	-	TGTGCCAGCAGCGTAGGAGGGGAGACCCAGTACTTC	CASSVGGETQYF
TRBV5-1	TRBD2	TRBJ2-1	-	TGCGCCAGCAAGGCAGGGAGGGATGAGCAGTTCTTC	CASKAGRDEQFF
TRBV7-9	TRBD2	TRBJ2-1	few	TGTGCCAGCAGCTTCGAAGGGACTAGAAGGGACTTCTTC	CASSFEGTRRDFF
TRBV27	TRBD1	TRBJ2-2	-	TGTGCCAGCAGTTGGGACAGGGGGGCCGGGGAGCTGTTTTTT	CASSWDRGAGELFF
TRBV6-6	-	TRBJ2-4	-	TGTGCCAGCAGTTCCCCGGACTTGGCCAAAAACATTCAGTACTTC	CASSSPDLAKNIQYF
TRBV19	-	TRBJ1-5	-	TGTGCCAGTAGTATGAAGGGGCTGCGGAGCAATCAGCCCCAGCATTTT	CASSMKGLRSNQPQHF
TRBV4-3	-	TRBJ2-1	-	TGCGCCAGCAGCCAAGCGTCAGGGGACTACAATGAGCAGTTCTTC	CASSQASGDYNEQFF
TRBV19	TRBD1	TRBJ1-1	few	TGTGCCAGTAGTCCTCAGGGACAGGGATTTACTGAAGCTTTCTTT	CASSPQGQGFTEAFF
TRBV2	TRBD2	TRBJ2-1	-	TGTGCCAGCAGTGTGCCGGGACTATCCTACAATGAGCAGTTCTTC	CASSVPGLSYNEQFF
TRBV29-1	TRBD2	TRBJ2-1	-	TGCAGCGTTCCAGGGAGGGTTGGGAATGAGCAGTTCTTC	CSVPGRVGNEQFF
TRBV29-1	TRBD1	TRBJ1-2	-	TGCAGCGTTGCCACAGGGGACGCCTATGGCTACACCTTC	CSVATGDAYGYTF
TRBV7-9	-	TRBJ2-3	-	TGTGCCAGCAGCCCGAGCCCCCCAATTAGCACAGATACGCAGTATTTT	CASSPSPPISTDTQYF
TRBV6-5	TRBD2	TRBJ2-3	-	TGTGCCAGCAAGGGACTAGGCGCGTTCTATACGCAGTATTTT	CASKGLGAFYTQYF
TRBV19	TRBD1	TRBJ2-1	-	TGTGCCAGTAGTTGGGGACAGGGACCCTACAATGAGCAGTTCTTC	CASSWGQGPYNEQFF
TRBV19	TRBD2	TRBJ2-1	-	TGTGCCAGTAGTAGACTAGCGGGGTCCTACAATGAGCAGTTCTTC	CASSRLAGSYNEQFF
TRBV4-1	TRBD1	TRBJ2-7	once	TGCGCCAGCAGCTACGAACAGGGGTACGAGCAGTACTTC	CASSYEQGYEQYF
TRBV19	-	TRBJ1-6	-	TGTGCCAGTAGGTTGGCATTGAATTCACCCCTCCACTTT	CASRLALNSPLHF
TRBV5-4	-	TRBJ2-5	-	TGTGCCAGCAGCCCCCAGGAGGGCACAAGCCAAGAGACCCAGTACTTC	CASSPQEGTSQETQYF
TRBV7-9	-	TRBJ2-5	-	TGTGCCAGCAGCGATCGGGACTCTCAAGAGACCCAGTACTTC	CASSDRDSQETQYF
TRBV5-8	-	TRBJ1-1	-	TGTGCCAGCAGCTTTCTGGTGGCAGGGTACACTGAAGCTTTCTTT	CASSFLVAGYTEAFF
TRBV4-1	-	TRBJ1-2	few	TGCGCCAGCAGCCATGACGCCGGGACTCCCGCGAACTATGGCTACACCTTC	CASSHDAGTPANYGYTF
TRBV7-9	-	TRBJ2-7	-	TGTGCCAGCAGCTTAGGGGACACAGCCTACGAGCAGTACTTC	CASSLGDTAYEQYF
TRBV20-1	-	TRBJ2-1	-	TGCAGTGCTCCCGACAGCGTTCGTTTGTTCTTC	CSAPDSVRLFF
TRBV4-3	-	TRBJ1-2	-	TGCGCCAGCAGCCTTACCCGGCAAGGGAGCTTGGCCTACACCTTC	CASSLTRQGSLAYTF
TRBV25-1	-	TRBJ2-6	-	TGTGCCAGCAGTGTGGGTAGCTCCGGGGCCAACGTCCTGACTTTC	CASSVGSSGANVLTF
TRBV12-5	-	TRBJ1-3	-	TGTGCTAGTGGTTTGTCAGGGTTTGGAAACACCATATATTTT	CASGLSGFGNTIYF
TRBV5-1	TRBD2	TRBJ2-5	-	TGCGCCAGCAGCTTGTTCGGACTAGCGGCTCAAGGAGAGACCCAGTACTTC	CASSLFGLAAQGETQYF
TRBV2	-	TRBJ2-1	-	TGTGCCAGCAGTGGGTTCGGGGGTACCTACAATGAGCAGTTCTTC	CASSGFGGTYNEQFF
TRBV6-5	-	TRBJ2-1	-	TGTGCCAGCAGGTTAAACAATGAGCAGTTCTTC	CASRLNNEQFF
TRBV25-1	-	TRBJ2-3	-	TGTGCCAGCAGTGAACAAGGGGGGGGCCTTACAGATACGCAGTATTTT	CASSEQGGGLTDTQYF
TRBV18	-	TRBJ1-1	-	TGTGCCAGCTCACCAGAGGTAGTGGAGAACACTGAAGCTTTCTTT	CASSPEVVENTEAFF
TRBV7-2	-	TRBJ2-5	-	TGTGCCAGCAGCTTAGTCGATGCAGGAAGGGGAGAGACCCAGTACTTC	CASSLVDAGRGETQYF
TRBV5-6	-	TRBJ1-4	-	TGTGCCAGCAGCCAGACCCAGGGGCATACCTTTGAAAAACTGTTTTTT	CASSQTQGHTFEKLFF
TRBV6-5	TRBD1	TRBJ1-5	few	TGTGCCAGCAGCACCACGGACAGGGCGCATCAGCCCCAGCATTTT	CASSTTDRAHQPQHF
TRBV5-5	TRBD2	TRBJ2-3	-	TGTGCCAGCAGCTCGGGACTAGTAAAAACAGATACGCAGTATTTT	CASSSGLVKTDTQYF
TRBV15	TRBD1	TRBJ2-7	few	TGTGCCACCAGCAGCGGGACAGGGGGCAGGTACGAGCAGTACTTC	CATSSGTGGRYEQYF
TRBV7-9	-	TRBJ2-3	-	TGTGCCAGCAGCGGGGGCGAGCGGGGTAGCACAGATACGCAGTATTTT	CASSGGERGSTDTQYF
TRBV6-6	-	TRBJ1-6	-	TGTGCCAGCAGTTACGGCCCGCCGAATTCACCCCTCCACTTT	CASSYGPPNSPLHF
TRBV2	-	TRBJ1-2	-	TGTGCCAGCAGTGCCCCAAGGTACCTGGAGGGCTACACCTTC	CASSAPRYLEGYTF
TRBV6-5	-	TRBJ1-1	-	TGTGCCAGCAGTAAACACCGAACAGGGAACACTGAAGCTTTCTTT	CASSKHRTGNTEAFF
TRBV5-6	TRBD1	TRBJ1-6	-	TGTGCCAGCAGCTTGGCCACAGGGGGCAACTATAATTCACCCCTCCACTTT	CASSLATGGNYNSPLHF
TRBV9	-	TRBJ1-4	few	TGTGCCAGCAGCCCGAACCCGCCAGGGATGACTAATGAAAAACTGTTTTTT	CASSPNPPGMTNEKLFF
TRBV4-1	TRBD1	TRBJ1-1	-	TGCGCCAGCAGCTTTGACAGGGGCACTGAAGCTTTCTTT	CASSFDRGTEAFF
TRBV7-8	TRBD2	TRBJ2-3	once	TGTGCCAGCAGCTTTGGTAGCGGGGGGGTATCAGATACGCAGTATTTT	CASSFGSGGVSDTQYF
TRBV15	TRBD1	TRBJ2-5	once	TGTGCCACCAGCCCACAGGGGGCCGCACAAGAGACCCAGTACTTC	CATSPQGAAQETQYF
TRBV7-2	TRBD2	TRBJ2-7	-	TGTGCCAGCAGCTGGGGACTAGCGGGGGAAGTGGACTACGAGCAGTACTTC	CASSWGLAGEVDYEQYF
TRBV4-1	-	TRBJ2-3	-	TGCGCCAGCAGCCGGACAGGCACAGATACGCAGTATTTT	CASSRTGTDTQYF
TRBV27	TRBD1	TRBJ1-2	-	TGTGCCAGCAGTTTATTCGCCTCCCTAGGGACAGGCGGCACCAACTATGGCTACACCTTC	CASSLFASLGTGGTNYGYTF
TRBV7-3	-	TRBJ1-5	-	TGTGCCAGCAGCTTAAGGTCGTCGAGGACATCTCGCCCTCAGCCCCAGCATTTT	CASSLRSSRTSRPQPQHF
TRBV6-5	TRBD1	TRBJ1-1	-	TGTGCCAGCAGTCCGGGGACAGTTGTCACTGAAGCTTTCTTT	CASSPGTVVTEAFF
TRBV10-3	TRBD1	TRBJ1-3	-	TGTGCCATCAGTGAAAGGACAGGGTCAGGAAACACCATATATTTT	CAISERTGSGNTIYF
TRBV6-1	-	TRBJ2-3	-	TGTGCCAGCAGTGATAGCCCAGGGACAGATACGCAGTATTTT	CASSDSPGTDTQYF
TRBV9	TRBD1	TRBJ1-3	once	TGTGCCAGCAGCCAAGGACAGGGGGGTGGAAACACCATATATTTT	CASSQGQGGGNTIYF
TRBV13	TRBD2	TRBJ2-1	-	TGTGCCAGCAGCTTAGTGGGGGGGGCCTACAATGAGCAGTTCTTC	CASSLVGGAYNEQFF